The 15 T cell receptor beta chains listed next were all sequenced from one sample in a study of blood T cell repertoires in COVID-19. Data came from immunoSEQ multiplex PCR; TCRdb stores just in-frame clones and leaves some out. The sample has around 200,000 clones, 75% to 90% seen once. Material: peripheral blood. These receptor sequences come from a woman between 40 and 50 years old with acute or convalescent COVID-19.

The V and J genes are TRBV12-3 or TRBV12-4 and TRBJ1-1; D is unresolved. Trimming left V 3 bases short and J 9 bases short, with 8 bases between. The CDR3 is made up of 11 amino acids. CDR3 sequence: CASSFVRKAFF. CDR3 sequence (DNA): TGTGCCAGCAGTTTCGTCAGAAAAGCTTTCTTT.

This chain connects TRBV9 to TRBJ2-7; 9 nucleotides agree with TRBD2. With V trimmed by 0 bases and J by 5 bases, 15 bases remained unmatched. Germline V gene data show CDR1 as SGDLS and CDR2 as YYNGEE. The CDR3 extends over 18 amino acids. The CDR3 region is CASSVDPSMASGVHEQYF. CDR3 DNA sequence: TGTGCCAGCAGCGTAGACCCGTCGATGGCTAGCGGGGTCCACGAGCAGTACTTC.

This clone was observed a single time. This chain uses TRBV28 with TRBJ1-1, with D unclear. This CDR3 region has 14 residues. Trimming stripped 3 bases from V and 1 base from J, with 9 bases between. The V gene's germline CDR1 is MDHEN and CDR2 SYDVKM. The CDR3 here is CASSFVQSNTEAFF. For the CDR3, the DNA is TGTGCCAGCAGTTTCGTACAGTCGAACACTGAAGCTTTCTTT. Variable domain in full (rest from reference TRBV28 and TRBJ1-1): DVKVTQSSRYLVKRTGEKVFLECVQDMDHENMFWYRQDPGLGLRLIYFSYDVKMKEKGDIPEGYSVSREKKERFSLILESASTNQTSMYLCASSFVQSNTEAFFGQGTRLTVV.

The CDR3 nucleotides read TGTGCCAGCAGGCAGCAGGGGCTCACTGAAGCTTTCTTT. Protein sequence: CASRQQGLTEAFF. The rearrangement uses TRBV27 and TRBJ1-1; D possibly corresponds to TRBD1 (6 bases). The germline gives CDR1 MNHEY, CDR2 SMNVEV (reference sequence). V dropped 6 bases and J dropped 4 bases, with 12 bases sitting between them. This CDR3 region has 13 residues.

The rearrangement joins TRBV12-3 or TRBV12-4 to TRBJ2-3; TRBD2 matches at 8 bases. V lost 6 bases and J lost 1; bases outside the gene matches: 0. The CDR3 consists of 13 residues. The CDR3 DNA is TGTGCCAGCAGACTAGCGGGCACAGATACGCAGTATTTT. Amino acid sequence: CASRLAGTDTQYF.

This chain connects TRBV19 to TRBJ2-5; D not certain. Trimming stripped 6 bases from V and 3 bases from J, with 5 bases between. The CDR3 consists of 11 residues. The germline V gene has CDR1 LNHDA and CDR2 SQIVND (reference sequence). DNA for the CDR3: TGTGCCAGTAGCACTGAAGAGACCCAGTACTTC. It translates to CASSTEETQYF.

The chain's CDR3 is CASSLGGGAPKNEQYF. The CDR3 DNA reads as TGTGCCAGCAGCTTAGGGGGGGGCGCCCCGAAAAACGAGCAGTACTTC. The genes are TRBV11-2 and TRBJ2-7; D possibly corresponds to TRBD2 (7 bases). V lost 1 base and J lost 5, with 18 bases in between. CDR3 length: 16 residues. Germline CDR1 is SGHAT and CDR2 is FQNNGV. The whole variable domain, filled in from reference TRBV11-2 and TRBJ2-7, reads EAGVAQSPRYKIIEKRQSVAFWCNPISGHATLYWYQQILGQGPKLLIQFQNNGVVDDSQLPKDRFSAERLKGVDSTLKIQPAKLEDSAVYLCASSLGGGAPKNEQYFGPGTRLTVT.

This clone was found once. This rearrangement joins TRBV5-6 to TRBJ2-7, with 14 bases that match TRBD2. Germline V CDR1 and CDR2: SGHDT, YYEEEE. The junction had 9 bases not matched to a gene; V was cut back by 5 bases and J by 5 bases. CDR3 length: 16 amino acids. The CDR3 DNA is TGTGCCAGCAGTTTCCCGACTAGCGGGAGGGGCCACGAGCAGTACTTC. This translates into CASSFPTSGRGHEQYF.

V usage is TRBV27 and J usage is TRBJ2-2; D is possibly TRBD2 (6 bases). Germline V gene lookup returns CDR1 MNHEY and CDR2 SMNVEV (reference sequence). The CDR3 contains 15 residues. V shed 6 bases and J shed 3 bases, with 14 bases lying between them. CDR3 sequence (DNA): TGTGCCAGCAGGGAGGGCACTCCACACACCGGGGAGCTGTTTTTT. This sequence encodes CASREGTPHTGELFF.

The chain employs TRBV21-1 and TRBJ1-5. TRBV21-1 is classified as a pseudogene. The CDR3 has 15 amino acids. CDR3 nucleotide sequence: TGTGCCAGCAGCAAAGTTCGGACGGGGAATCAGCCCCAGCATTTT. Translation: CASSKVRTGNQPQHF.

The chain uses TRBV20-1 and TRBJ1-2; 7 positions agree with TRBD1. The germline gives CDR1 DFQATT, CDR2 SNEGSKA (reference sequence). The CDR3 covers 11 residues. The CDR3, as DNA: TGCGGAACCAGGGGGTTCTATGGCTACACCTTC. This encodes CGTRGFYGYTF.

The gene calls are TRBV4-1 and TRBJ2-1; 7 nucleotides line up with TRBD2. CDR3 length: 15 amino acids. The germline V gene has CDR1 MGHRA and CDR2 YSYEKL. Trimming at V came to 4 bases and at J to 2 bases, leaving 5 bases not matched to a gene. CDR3 sequence reads: CASSPWGGAYNEQFF. CDR3 in DNA: TGCGCCAGCAGCCCCTGGGGGGGTGCCTACAATGAGCAGTTCTTC.

The chain has TRBV28 and TRBJ2-7, with 7 bases fitting TRBD1. There are 12 residues in the CDR3. From germline, CDR1 is MDHEN and CDR2 SYDVKM. V shed 7 bases and J 4 bases; nucleotides not matched to a gene: 4. The CDR3 region is CASTGTAYEQYF. CDR3 coding DNA: TGTGCCAGCACCGGGACAGCGTACGAGCAGTACTTC.

This clone was detected a few times. The chain recombines TRBV13 with TRBJ1-1, with 7 nucleotides matching TRBD1. CDR1 PRHDT and CDR2 FYEKMQ come from the germline V gene (reference sequence). The CDR3 spans 13 residues. The V segment lost 5 bases and the J segment 5 bases; nucleotides outside the gene matches: 5. This CDR3 reads CASSKDRVTEAFF. The CDR3 DNA sequence: TGTGCCAGCAGCAAAGACAGGGTTACTGAAGCTTTCTTT.

The genes are TRBV10-3 and TRBJ1-1, with D perhaps TRBD1 (5 bases). V lost 2 bases, J lost 1 base, and 14 bases lay in between. There are 16 residues in the CDR3. Looked up from germline, CDR1 is ENHRY and CDR2 is SYGVKD. Here the CDR3 DNA reads TGTGCCATCAGTGAGGGGCAGGGAGGTGCGAACACTGAAGCTTTCTTT. Translated, it gives CAISEGQGGANTEAFF.